These 3 T cell receptor beta chains share one sample of origin, sequenced in a study of blood T cell repertoires in COVID-19. Sequenced by immunoSEQ multiplex PCR; TCRdb stores in-frame clones only, minus some. The sample includes fewer than 600,000 clones, roughly 90% seen only once; the top ten take less than 2%. The material sequenced was PBMCs or T cells enriched from blood (not recorded which). Receptors originate from a woman in her 40s who had recovered from COVID-19.

V gene TRBV19 combines with J gene TRBJ1-2, with D tentatively TRBD1 (5 bases). The CDR3 is made up of 12 amino acids. From germline, CDR1 is LNHDA and CDR2 SQIVND (reference sequence). Trimming left V 7 bases short and J 4 bases short, with 10 bases between. The CDR3 nucleotides are TGTGCCAGTACAGACAGCCTCTATGGCTACACCTTC. This encodes CASTDSLYGYTF.

This clone was counted between two and nine times. V is TRBV5-8 and J is TRBJ2-7; D might be TRBD1 (6 bases). The length of the CDR3 is 15 residues. The V end was cut by 2 bases, the J end by 12 bases, with 24 bases between. Germline CDR1 reads SGHTS; CDR2 reads YDEGEE. In nucleotides, the CDR3 is TGTGCCAGCAGCTTTAGACAGGCCGGACGGCTTGGGATGTACTTC. It encodes CASSFRQAGRLGMYF.

Remarks on this clone: At the DNA level, this CDR3 is encoded by other sequences in the same sample as well. The chain employs TRBV11-3 and TRBJ1-1; D uncertain. V was trimmed by 1 base and J by 3 bases, leaving 6 bases between them. The CDR3 consists of 13 residues. CDR1 and CDR2 (germline): SGHNT, YENEEA. The CDR3 coding sequence is TGTGCCAGCAGCTTAGGGGAGGACACTGAAGCTTTCTTT. It is translated as CASSLGEDTEAFF.